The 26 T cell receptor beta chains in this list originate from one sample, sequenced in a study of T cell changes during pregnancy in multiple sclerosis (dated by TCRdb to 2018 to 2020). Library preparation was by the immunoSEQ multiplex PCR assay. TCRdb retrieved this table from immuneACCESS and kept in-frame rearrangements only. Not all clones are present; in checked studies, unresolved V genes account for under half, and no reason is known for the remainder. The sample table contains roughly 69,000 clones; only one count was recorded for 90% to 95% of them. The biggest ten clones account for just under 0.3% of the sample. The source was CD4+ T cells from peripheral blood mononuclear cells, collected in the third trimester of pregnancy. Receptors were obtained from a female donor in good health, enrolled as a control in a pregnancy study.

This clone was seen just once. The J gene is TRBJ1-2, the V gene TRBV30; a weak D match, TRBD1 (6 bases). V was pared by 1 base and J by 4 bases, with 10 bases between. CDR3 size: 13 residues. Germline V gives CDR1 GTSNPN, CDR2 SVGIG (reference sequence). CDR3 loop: CAWSGGLPYGYTF. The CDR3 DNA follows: TGTGCCTGGAGTGGGGGGCTTCCCTATGGCTACACCTTC.

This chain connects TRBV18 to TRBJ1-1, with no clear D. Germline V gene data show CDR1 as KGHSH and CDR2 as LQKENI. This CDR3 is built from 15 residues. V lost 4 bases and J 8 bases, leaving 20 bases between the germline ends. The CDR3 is CASSLEGPPVLEAFF. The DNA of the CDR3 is TGTGCCAGCTCACTTGAGGGTCCCCCGGTTTTAGAAGCTTTCTTT.

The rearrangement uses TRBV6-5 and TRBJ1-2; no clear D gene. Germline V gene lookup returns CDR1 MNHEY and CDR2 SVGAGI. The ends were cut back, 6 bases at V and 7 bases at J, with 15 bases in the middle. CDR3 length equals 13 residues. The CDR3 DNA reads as TGTGCCAGCAGCCGGGCGGGAATGGGTGGCTACACCTTC. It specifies CASSRAGMGGYTF.

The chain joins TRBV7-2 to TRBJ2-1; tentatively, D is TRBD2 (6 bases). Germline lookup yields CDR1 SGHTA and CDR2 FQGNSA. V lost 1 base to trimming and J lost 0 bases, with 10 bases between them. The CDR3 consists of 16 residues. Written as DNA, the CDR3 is TGTGCCAGCAGCTTAGATAGCGGAAGCTCCTACAATGAGCAGTTCTTC. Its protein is CASSLDSGSSYNEQFF.

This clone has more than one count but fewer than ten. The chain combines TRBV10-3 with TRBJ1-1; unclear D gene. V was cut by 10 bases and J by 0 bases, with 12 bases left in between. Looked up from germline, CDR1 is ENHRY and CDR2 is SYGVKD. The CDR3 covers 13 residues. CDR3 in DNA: TGTGCCACCTTCGAGGGTATGAACACTGAAGCTTTCTTT. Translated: CATFEGMNTEAFF.

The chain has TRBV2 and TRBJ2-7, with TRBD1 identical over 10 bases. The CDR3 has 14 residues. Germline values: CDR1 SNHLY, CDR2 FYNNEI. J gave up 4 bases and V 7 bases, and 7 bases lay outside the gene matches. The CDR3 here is CASKPGQGYYEQYF. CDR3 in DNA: TGTGCCAGCAAACCGGGACAGGGGTATTACGAGCAGTACTTC.

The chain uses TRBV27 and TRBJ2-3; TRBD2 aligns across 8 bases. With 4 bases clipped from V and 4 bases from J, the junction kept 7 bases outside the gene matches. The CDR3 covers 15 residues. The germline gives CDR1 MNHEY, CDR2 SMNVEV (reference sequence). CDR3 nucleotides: TGTGCCAGCAGTTCAGCGGGGGCTGCGGCAGATACGCAGTATTTT. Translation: CASSSAGAAADTQYF.

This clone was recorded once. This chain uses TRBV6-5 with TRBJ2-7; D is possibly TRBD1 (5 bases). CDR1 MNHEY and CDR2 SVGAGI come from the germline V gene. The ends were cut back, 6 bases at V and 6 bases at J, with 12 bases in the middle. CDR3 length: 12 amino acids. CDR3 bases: TGTGCCAGCAGGGGGCGGATGGGCGAGCAGTACTTC. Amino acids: CASRGRMGEQYF.

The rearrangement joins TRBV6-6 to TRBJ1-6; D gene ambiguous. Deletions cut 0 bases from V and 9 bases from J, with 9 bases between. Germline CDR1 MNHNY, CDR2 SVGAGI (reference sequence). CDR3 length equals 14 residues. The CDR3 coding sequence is TGTGCCAGCAGTTACTCTGGTCTCAGTTCACCCCTCCACTTT. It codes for CASSYSGLSSPLHF.

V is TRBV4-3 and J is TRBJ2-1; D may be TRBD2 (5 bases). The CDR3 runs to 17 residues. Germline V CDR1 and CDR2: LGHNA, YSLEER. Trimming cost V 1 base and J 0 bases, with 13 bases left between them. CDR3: CASSQAVRASSYNEQFF. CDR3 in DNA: TGCGCCAGCAGCCAAGCGGTGAGGGCTAGCTCCTACAATGAGCAGTTCTTC.

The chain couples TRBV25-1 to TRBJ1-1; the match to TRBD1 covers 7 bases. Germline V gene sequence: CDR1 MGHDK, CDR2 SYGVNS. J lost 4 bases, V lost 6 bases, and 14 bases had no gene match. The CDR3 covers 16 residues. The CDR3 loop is CASRPLRQGSGTEAFF. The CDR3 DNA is TGTGCCAGCAGGCCCTTAAGACAGGGTTCCGGCACTGAAGCTTTCTTT.

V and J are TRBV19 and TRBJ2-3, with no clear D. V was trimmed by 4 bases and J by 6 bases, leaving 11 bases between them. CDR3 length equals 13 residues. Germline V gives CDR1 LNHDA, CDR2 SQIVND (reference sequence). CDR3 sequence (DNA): TGTGCCAGTAGTAACGCCCACCGGGATACGCAGTATTTT. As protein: CASSNAHRDTQYF. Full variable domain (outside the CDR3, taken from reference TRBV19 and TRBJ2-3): DGGITQSPKYLFRKEGQNVTLSCEQNLNHDAMYWYRQDPGQGLRLIYYSQIVNDFQKGDIAEGYSVSREKKESFPLTVTSAQKNPTAFYLCASSNAHRDTQYFGPGTRLTVL.

CDR3 sequence reads: CASRATGADGYTF. CDR3 in DNA: TGTGCCAGCCGCGCTACAGGGGCCGACGGCTACACCTTC. V and J are TRBV6-6 and TRBJ1-2, with 7 bases matching TRBD1. Germline V gene lookup returns CDR1 MNHNY and CDR2 SVGAGI (reference sequence). J lost 8 bases, V lost 8 bases, and 11 bases had no gene match. The CDR3 has 13 residues.

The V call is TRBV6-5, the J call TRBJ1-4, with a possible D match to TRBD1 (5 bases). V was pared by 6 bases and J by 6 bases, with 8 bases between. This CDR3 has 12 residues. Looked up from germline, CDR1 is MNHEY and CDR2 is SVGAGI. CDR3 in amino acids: CASSTTDEKLFF. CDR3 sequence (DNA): TGTGCCAGCAGCACGACAGATGAAAAACTGTTTTTT.

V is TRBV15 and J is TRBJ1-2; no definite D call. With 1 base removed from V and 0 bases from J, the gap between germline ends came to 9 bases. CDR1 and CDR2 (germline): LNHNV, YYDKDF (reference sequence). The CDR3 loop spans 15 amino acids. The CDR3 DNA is TGTGCCACCAGCAGAGTCACCAGGCCTAACTATGGCTACACCTTC. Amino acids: CATSRVTRPNYGYTF.

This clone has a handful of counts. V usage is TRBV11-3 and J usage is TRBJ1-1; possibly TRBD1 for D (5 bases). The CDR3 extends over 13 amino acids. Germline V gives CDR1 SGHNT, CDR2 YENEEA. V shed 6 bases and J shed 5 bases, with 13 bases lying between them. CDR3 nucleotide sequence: TGTGCCAGCAGTCAACAGGAGAAGACTGAAGCTTTCTTT. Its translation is CASSQQEKTEAFF.

Here the CDR3 reads CSARKPGQGNTIYF. CDR3 nucleotide sequence: TGCAGCGCCAGAAAACCGGGACAGGGAAACACCATATATTTT. The V call is TRBV29-1, the J call TRBJ1-3; 7 positions match TRBD1. CDR3 length equals 14 residues. With 7 bases clipped from V and 4 bases from J, the junction kept 10 bases outside the gene matches. Germline lookup yields CDR1 SQVTM and CDR2 ANQGSEA.

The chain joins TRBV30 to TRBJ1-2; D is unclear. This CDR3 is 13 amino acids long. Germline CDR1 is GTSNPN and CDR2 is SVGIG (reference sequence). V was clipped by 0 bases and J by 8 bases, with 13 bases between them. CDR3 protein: CAWSVRSGSGYTF. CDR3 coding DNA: TGTGCCTGGAGTGTACGTAGCGGTTCGGGCTACACCTTC.

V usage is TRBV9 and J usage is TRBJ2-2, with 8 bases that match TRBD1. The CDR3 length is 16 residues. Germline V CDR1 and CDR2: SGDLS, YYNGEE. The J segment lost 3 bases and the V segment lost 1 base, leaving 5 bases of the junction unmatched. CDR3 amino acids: CASSVSHRGDTGELFF. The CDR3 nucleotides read TGTGCCAGCAGCGTATCCCACAGGGGGGACACCGGGGAGCTGTTTTTT.

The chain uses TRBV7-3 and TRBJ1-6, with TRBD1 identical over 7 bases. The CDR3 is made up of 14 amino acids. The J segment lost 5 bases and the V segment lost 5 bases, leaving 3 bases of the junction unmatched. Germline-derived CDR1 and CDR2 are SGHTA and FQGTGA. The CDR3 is CASSTGTDNSPLHF. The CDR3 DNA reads TGTGCCAGCAGCACCGGGACAGATAATTCACCCCTCCACTTT.

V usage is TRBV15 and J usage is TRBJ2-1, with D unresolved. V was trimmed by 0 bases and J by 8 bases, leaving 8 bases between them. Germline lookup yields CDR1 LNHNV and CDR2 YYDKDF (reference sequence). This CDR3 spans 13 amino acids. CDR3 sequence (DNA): TGTGCCACCAGCAGAGATCTAAGCGATGAGCAGTTCTTC. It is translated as CATSRDLSDEQFF.

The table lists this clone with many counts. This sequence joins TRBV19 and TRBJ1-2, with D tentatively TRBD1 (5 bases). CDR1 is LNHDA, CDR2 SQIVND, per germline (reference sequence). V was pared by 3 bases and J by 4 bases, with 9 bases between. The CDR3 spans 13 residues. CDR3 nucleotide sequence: TGTGCCAGTAGTATTCAGGGCGTCTATGGCTACACCTTC. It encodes CASSIQGVYGYTF.

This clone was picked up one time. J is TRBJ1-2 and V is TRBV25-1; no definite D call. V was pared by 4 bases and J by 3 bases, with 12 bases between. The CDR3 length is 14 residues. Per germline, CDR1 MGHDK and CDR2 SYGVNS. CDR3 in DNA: TGTGCCAGCAGTGTCCAGAATAAAGACTATGGCTACACCTTC. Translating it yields CASSVQNKDYGYTF.

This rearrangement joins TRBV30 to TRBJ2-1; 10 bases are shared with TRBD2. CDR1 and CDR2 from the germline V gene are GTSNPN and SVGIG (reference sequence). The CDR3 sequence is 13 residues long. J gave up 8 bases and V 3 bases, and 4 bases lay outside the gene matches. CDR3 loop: CAWRTSGADEQFF. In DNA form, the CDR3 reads TGTGCCTGGAGAACTAGCGGGGCCGATGAGCAGTTCTTC.

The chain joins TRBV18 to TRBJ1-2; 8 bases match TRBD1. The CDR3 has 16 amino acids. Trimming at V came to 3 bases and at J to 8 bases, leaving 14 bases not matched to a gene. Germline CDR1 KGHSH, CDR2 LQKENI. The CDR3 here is CASSPVTGASNEGYTF. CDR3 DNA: TGTGCCAGCTCACCGGTGACAGGGGCCTCTAACGAGGGCTACACCTTC.

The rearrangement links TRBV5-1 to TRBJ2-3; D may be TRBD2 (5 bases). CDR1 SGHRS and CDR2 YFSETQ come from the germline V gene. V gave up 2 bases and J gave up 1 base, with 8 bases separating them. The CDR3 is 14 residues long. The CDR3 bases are TGCGCCAGCAGCTTTATTAGCGGCACAGATACGCAGTATTTT. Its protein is CASSFISGTDTQYF.